The TCR beta chain under discussion was sequenced for a study of blood T cell repertoires in COVID-19. About the research overall: Material from acute and convalescent COVID-19 was sourced from the United States, Italy and Spain. The analysed material was cDNA or gDNA that came from T cells, B-cell-depleted T cells, or PBMCs.

Authors' methods: Counts of nucleated cells, estimated from reference gene primer amplification, were obtained. Method: immunoSEQ multiplex PCR; TCRdb's copy keeps in-frame clones and lacks some. V, J and clone size reflect that table, while D and trimming were determined from the DNA. This table has more than 50,000 clones, 88% appearing once. CDR3 length: 16 amino acids. V lost 5 bases and J lost 5, with 20 bases in between. CDR1 PRHDT and CDR2 FYEKMQ come from the germline V gene (reference sequence). Sequences were obtained from peripheral blood. The genes are TRBV13 and TRBJ2-3; tentatively, D is TRBD2 (7 bases). The TCR originated in a human donor in a cohort sampled during active COVID-19. CDR3 in DNA: TGTGCCAGCAGCGCCGTTAGGGGGGGCTCGGGAGATACGCAGTATTTT. Translating it yields CASSAVRGGSGDTQYF.